These 6 T cell receptor beta chains share one sample of origin, sequenced in a study of identical twins. Each CDR3 protein is one row after TCRdb ran MiXCR on the 5' RACE reads. The profile shows around 670,000 distinct CDR3 sequences, over 5% of them singletons. Sequenced: naive T cells sorted from blood. These receptors came from a man aged 18 to 30 in good health.

The chain has TRBV19 and TRBJ2-1; 11 positions agree with TRBD2. V shed 3 bases and J 4 bases; nucleotides not matched to a gene: 2. Germline assignment: CDR1 LNHDA and CDR2 SQIVND (reference sequence). The CDR3 extends over 15 amino acids. CDR3 sequence reads: CASSIGTSGYNEQFF. The DNA for the CDR3 is TGTGCCAGTAGTATTGGGACTAGCGGTTACAATGAGCAGTTCTTC.

This rearrangement joins TRBV20-1 to TRBJ2-7; 7 nucleotides line up with TRBD2. The CDR3 consists of 17 residues. V gave up 0 bases and J gave up 2 bases; unmatched junction bases: 13. Germline CDR1 and CDR2: DFQATT and SNEGSKA (reference sequence). CDR3 nucleotide sequence: TGCAGTGCTAGAGAGTCCAGCGGGATACGACCCCCCTACGAGCAGTACTTC. Its protein product is CSARESSGIRPPYEQYF.

This chain links TRBV6-2 or TRBV6-3 with TRBJ2-7; 9 nucleotides align to TRBD2. This CDR3 spans 14 amino acids. CDR1 and CDR2 from the germline V gene are MNHEY and SVGEGT. J gave up 3 bases and V 2 bases, and 2 bases lay outside the gene matches. CDR3 sequence (DNA): TGTGCCAGCAGTTACGCTAGCGGGAACTACGAGCAGTACTTC. This translates into CASSYASGNYEQYF.

Only a few counts were recorded for this clonotype. The V call is TRBV4-3, the J call TRBJ2-7, with D maybe TRBD1 (6 bases). V lost 0 bases to trimming and J lost 2 bases, with 11 bases between them. Germline V lookup: CDR1 LGHNA, CDR2 YSLEER. This CDR3 has 15 residues. CDR3 DNA: TGCGCCAGCAGCCAAGATCAGGGGACGCCCTACGAGCAGTACTTC. Amino acid sequence: CASSQDQGTPYEQYF.

This clonotype was counted at least ten times. CDR3 loop: CASSETSGRGNEQFF. Written as DNA, the CDR3 is TGTGCCAGCAGCGAAACTAGCGGGAGAGGCAATGAGCAGTTCTTC. The chain carries TRBV3-1 and TRBJ2-1, with 11 bases identical to TRBD2. This CDR3 contains 15 residues. The ends lost 5 bases at V and 6 bases at J; junction bases unmatched: 6. Germline V gene lookup returns CDR1 LGHDT and CDR2 YNNKEL (reference sequence).

This clonotype was counted ten times or more. V is TRBV12-3 or TRBV12-4 and J is TRBJ2-1, with TRBD2 matching over 8 bases. This CDR3 region has 15 residues. Trimming cost V 8 bases and J 3 bases; bases outside gene matches: 9. The CDR3 DNA follows: TGTGCCAGCGAGTCACACGGGACTAGCTACAATGAGCAGTTCTTC. Protein sequence: CASESHGTSYNEQFF.